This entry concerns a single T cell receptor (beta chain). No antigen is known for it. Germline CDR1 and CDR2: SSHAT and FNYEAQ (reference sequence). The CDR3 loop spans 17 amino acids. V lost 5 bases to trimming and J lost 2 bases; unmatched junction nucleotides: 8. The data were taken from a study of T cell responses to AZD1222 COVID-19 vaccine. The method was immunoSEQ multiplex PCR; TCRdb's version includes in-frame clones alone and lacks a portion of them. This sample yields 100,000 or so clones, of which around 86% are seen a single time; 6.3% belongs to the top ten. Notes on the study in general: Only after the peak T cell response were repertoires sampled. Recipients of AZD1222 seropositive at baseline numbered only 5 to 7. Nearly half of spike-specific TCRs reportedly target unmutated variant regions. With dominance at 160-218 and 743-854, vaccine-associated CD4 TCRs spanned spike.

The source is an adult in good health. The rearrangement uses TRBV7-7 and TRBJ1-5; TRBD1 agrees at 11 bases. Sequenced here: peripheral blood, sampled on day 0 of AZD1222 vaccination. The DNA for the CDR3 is TGTGCCAGCAGCACCCGGGACAGGGGGGAGGGCAATCAGCCCCAGCATTTT. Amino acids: CASSTRDRGEGNQPQHF.